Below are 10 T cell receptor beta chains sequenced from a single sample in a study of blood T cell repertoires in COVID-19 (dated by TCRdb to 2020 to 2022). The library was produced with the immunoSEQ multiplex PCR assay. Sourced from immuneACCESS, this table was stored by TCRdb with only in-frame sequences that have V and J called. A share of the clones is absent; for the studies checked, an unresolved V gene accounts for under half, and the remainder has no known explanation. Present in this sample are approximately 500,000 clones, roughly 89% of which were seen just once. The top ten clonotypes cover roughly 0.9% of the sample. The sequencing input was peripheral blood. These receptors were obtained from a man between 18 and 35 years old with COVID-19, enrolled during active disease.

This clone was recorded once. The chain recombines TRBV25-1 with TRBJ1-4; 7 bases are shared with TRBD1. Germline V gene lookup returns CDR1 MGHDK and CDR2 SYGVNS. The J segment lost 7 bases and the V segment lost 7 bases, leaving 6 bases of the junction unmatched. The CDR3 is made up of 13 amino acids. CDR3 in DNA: TGTGCCAGCACCGGGACAGTCGGTGAAAAACTGTTTTTT. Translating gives CASTGTVGEKLFF.

Here the CDR3 DNA reads TGTGCCAGCAGCTCAGCGGGGGAAGAGACCCAGTACTTC. This sequence encodes CASSSAGEETQYF. The rearrangement links TRBV13 to TRBJ2-5, with 8 bases identical to TRBD2. CDR1 is PRHDT and CDR2 is FYEKMQ in the germline V gene (reference sequence). The CDR3 loop spans 13 amino acids. V trimming: 4 bases; J trimming: 3 bases; junction bases outside the gene matches: 1.

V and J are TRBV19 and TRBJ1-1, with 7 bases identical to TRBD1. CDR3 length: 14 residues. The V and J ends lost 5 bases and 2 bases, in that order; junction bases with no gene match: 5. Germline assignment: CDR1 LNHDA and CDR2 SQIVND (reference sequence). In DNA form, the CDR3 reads TGTGCCAGTAGTTATCAGGGGGGTAACACTGAAGCTTTCTTT. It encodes CASSYQGGNTEAFF.

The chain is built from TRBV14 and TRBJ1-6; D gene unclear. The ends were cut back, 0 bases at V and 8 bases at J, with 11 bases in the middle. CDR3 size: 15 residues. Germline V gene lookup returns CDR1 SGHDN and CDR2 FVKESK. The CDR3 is CASSQDRNSYSPLHF. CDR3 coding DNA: TGTGCCAGCAGCCAAGATCGCAACAGTTATTCACCCCTCCACTTT.

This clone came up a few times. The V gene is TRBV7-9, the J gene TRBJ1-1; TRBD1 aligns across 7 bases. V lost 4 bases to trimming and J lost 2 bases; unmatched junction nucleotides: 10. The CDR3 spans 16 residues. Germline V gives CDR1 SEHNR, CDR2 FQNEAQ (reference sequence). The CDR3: CASSYPRRGANTEAFF. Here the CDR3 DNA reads TGTGCCAGCAGCTACCCCCGCAGGGGGGCCAACACTGAAGCTTTCTTT.

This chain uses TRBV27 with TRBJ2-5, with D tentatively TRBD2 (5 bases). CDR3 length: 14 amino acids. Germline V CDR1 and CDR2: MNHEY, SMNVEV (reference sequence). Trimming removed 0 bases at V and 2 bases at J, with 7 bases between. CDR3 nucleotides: TGTGCCAGCAGTTTATCCAGAGGGCAAGAGACCCAGTACTTC. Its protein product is CASSLSRGQETQYF.

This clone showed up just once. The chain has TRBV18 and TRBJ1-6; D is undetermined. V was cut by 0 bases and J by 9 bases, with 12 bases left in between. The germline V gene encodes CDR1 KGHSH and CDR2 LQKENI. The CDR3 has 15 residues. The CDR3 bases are TGTGCCAGCTCACCACCGGGAGGTGGGAGTTCACCCCTCCACTTT. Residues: CASSPPGGGSSPLHF.

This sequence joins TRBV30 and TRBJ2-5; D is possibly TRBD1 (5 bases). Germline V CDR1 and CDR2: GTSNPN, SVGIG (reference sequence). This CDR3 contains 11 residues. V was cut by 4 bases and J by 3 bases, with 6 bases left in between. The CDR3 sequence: CAWIREETQYF. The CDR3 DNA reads TGTGCCTGGATCAGGGAAGAGACCCAGTACTTC.

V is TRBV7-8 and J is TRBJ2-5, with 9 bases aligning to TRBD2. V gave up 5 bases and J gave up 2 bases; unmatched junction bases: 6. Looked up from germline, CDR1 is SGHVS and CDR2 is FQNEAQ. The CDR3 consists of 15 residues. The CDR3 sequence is CASSAIAGAQETQYF. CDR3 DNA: TGTGCCAGCAGCGCCATAGCGGGGGCACAAGAGACCCAGTACTTC.

The CDR3 loop is CASSSLGQGPGSPLHF. In DNA, the CDR3 is TGTGCCAGCAGCAGTCTGGGACAGGGGCCCGGTTCACCCCTCCACTTT. This rearrangement joins TRBV7-9 to TRBJ1-6, with 10 bases that match TRBD1. The CDR3 spans 16 residues. The J segment lost 9 bases and the V segment lost 5 bases, leaving 10 bases of the junction unmatched. CDR1 SEHNR and CDR2 FQNEAQ come from the germline V gene (reference sequence).